The present entry profiles one T cell receptor (beta chain) with its context. This clonotype was counted ten times or more. No cognate antigen has been identified for it. The record has no base qualities; no much larger clone is one base away. This entry is derived from a study of T cells in Graves' hyperthyroidism and ophthalmopathy (dated by TCRdb to between 2019 and 2020). Background for the entire study: Peripheral blood was sampled at the time of initial diagnosis, prior to any treatment. To identify TCR V-J signatures that set the groups apart, the researchers used a discovery cohort of 90 to 100 patients, made up of 43 with Graves' ophthalmopathy and about 59 with stable Graves' hyperthyroidism. Prospective prediction of ophthalmopathy was tested in an independent validation cohort of fewer than 20 hyperthyroidism patients and around 16 patients who later progressed to ophthalmopathy. The approximately 95 discovery patients were divided at random into training and test sets in a 7:3 ratio. Thyroid tissue and blood T-cell repertoires from about six Graves' hyperthyroidism patients were also compared in the study. After blood sampling, hyperthyroidism patients were treated with methimazole at a starting dose of 30 mg daily, and ophthalmopathy patients were treated with high-dose intravenous methylprednisolone. TCR Vbeta CDR3 sequencing of fewer than 150 peripheral blood samples (roughly 41 ophthalmopathy, roughly 72 hyperthyroidism and around 17 progressor patients) is reported in the paper.

General study outcomes and caveats: In validation, progression to ophthalmopathy was predicted by the model with nearly 71% sensitivity and roughly 76% specificity, a median of roughly 6 months before onset. Blood samples also contained most of the expanded thyroid clonotypes (frequency above 0.001), which suggests that blood repertoires may reflect thyroid immune responses. No statistical method was used to fix the sample size in advance, and group allocation was not hidden from the investigators. A 13 V-J signature model separated ophthalmopathy from stable hyperthyroidism, with approximately 87% sensitivity and roughly 81% specificity in cross-validation and 80%/75% in testing.

V lost 0 bases and J lost 9 bases; the stretch between them is 21 bases long. From the cysteine through the phenylalanine, the CDR3 covers 16 amino acids. The entry retains the CDR3 DNA only, 48 bases that are in frame from base 1. Via the germline V gene (reference sequence), CDR1 is DFQATT and CDR2 SNEGSKA. Amplification of TCR beta CDR3 regions was carried out from RNA transcripts. A first-round RT-PCR of the TCR CDR3 used the HTBI primer set with the Qiagen OneStep RT-PCR kit. Libraries were constructed in a second round of multiplex PCR, after which size selection and purification were carried out. Paired-end sequencing of the libraries was performed with 100 bp reads on an Illumina HiSeq2000. As for the original processing: SOAPnuke was used to process the raw data, with reads discarded if the reads contained adapters or uncalled bases, had a mean Phred below 15, or lacked an exact constant-primer or identifier match. COPE v1.2.5 was used to merge the high-quality paired reads, and each unique nucleotide sequence was defined as a clonotype. Clonotypes were aligned to IMGT TRBV, TRBD and TRBJ reference segments using MiTCR v1.1. The analysis was restricted to V-J combinations with a frequency above 0.0001, which together covered about 99% of the repertoires. The TCS score was defined as the ratio of F50 (clonal expansion) to E x V (chaos), calculated using BLOSUM62-based TCRdist between CDR3 peptides within each V-J. Welch's t-statistics and random forest reduced approximately 520 V-J features to 13, which were used in a naive Bayes classifier (R e1071). The public reads were reanalyzed by TCRdb: fastp trimming at Q25, MiXCR alignment, in-frame beta chains only. Identical CDR3 proteins give one entry, which carries the most common genes and DNA. These V and J calls derive from TCRdb rather than the authors' analysis. A total of roughly 550,000 distinct CDR3 sequences appear in this sample, about 16% of them only once. Jointly, the top ten make up 25% to 30% of the sample.

In the ophthalmopathy patients, disease was moderately to severely active, with a Clinical Activity Score of 3 or more, a NOSPECS grade of 4 or more, and a duration of less than 3 months. Any patient with an uncontrolled infection, another autoimmune disease, pregnancy or lactation was excluded. Diagnoses were established on the basis of clinical symptoms, serum thyroxine and TRAb, thyroid ultrasound, and orbital computed tomography. Ficoll-Paque density gradient centrifugation was used to isolate PBMCs from around 10 ml of fresh peripheral blood. Total RNA was extracted using Trizol reagent, and RNA quality was assessed on an Agilent 2100 Bioanalyzer.

The origin of this receptor is a woman aged 25 to 39 with Graves' ophthalmopathy. Sequencing was done on a sample of blood. The sequence joins TRBV20-1 to TRBJ2-1; TRBD1 is perhaps the D gene, given 6 matching bases. The CDR3 protein: CSARDPRVGGYGEQFF. The nucleotide sequence is TGCAGTGCTAGAGACCCGCGGGTAGGGGGATACGGTGAGCAGTTCTTC.